The 15 T cell receptor beta chains presented below share a single source sample, sequenced in a study of cytomegalovirus exposure and HLA in healthy donors. The PCR contained 60 Vbeta and 13 Jbeta primers. Assay: immunoSEQ multiplex PCR; the TCRdb copy retains only in-frame clones and omits some. The table has roughly 140,000 clones, roughly 76% seen once. Sample: PBMCs. All receptors derive from a female donor in good health and CMV-seronegative.

The V call is TRBV5-6, the J call TRBJ2-1, with 8 bases aligning to TRBD2. The trim removed 0 bases at V and 4 bases at J, leaving 3 bases unmatched. The CDR3 consists of 15 residues. The germline V gene has CDR1 SGHDT and CDR2 YYEEEE. CDR3 bases: TGTGCCAGCAGCTTGGGGGTAGCGGGATACAATGAGCAGTTCTTC. This encodes CASSLGVAGYNEQFF.

The J gene is TRBJ2-2, the V gene TRBV7-6, with TRBD1 identical over 11 bases. V was pared by 1 base and J by 6 bases, with 1 base of the junction left unmatched. The CDR3 extends over 15 amino acids. The germline gives CDR1 SGHVS, CDR2 FNYEAQ. CDR3 bases: TGTGCCAGCAGCTTAGAGGGACAGGGGGCCGGGGAGCTGTTTTTT. Its protein is CASSLEGQGAGELFF. The full variable domain, with the rest looked up from reference TRBV7-6 and TRBJ2-2, is GAGVSQSPRYKVTKRGQDVALRCDPISGHVSLYWYRQALGQGPEFLTYFNYEAQQDKSGLPNDRFSAERPEGSISTLTIQRTEQRDSAMYRCASSLEGQGAGELFFGEGSRLTVL.

The gene calls are TRBV9 and TRBJ2-7; no definite D call. Deletions cut 3 bases from V and 5 bases from J, with 15 bases between. The germline CDR1 and CDR2 sequences are SGDLS and YYNGEE. CDR3 size: 14 residues. CDR3 sequence reads: CASSAGPFVHEQYF. The CDR3 nucleotides are TGTGCCAGCAGCGCGGGTCCGTTCGTCCACGAGCAGTACTTC.

The chain recombines TRBV6-1 with TRBJ2-3; 8 nucleotides agree with TRBD1. The CDR3 runs to 16 residues. Germline loops: CDR1 MNHNS, CDR2 SASEGT. The trim removed 1 base at V and 1 base at J, leaving 4 bases unmatched. The CDR3, as DNA: TGTGCCAGCAGTGAAGGACCGGGACAGGGCACAGATACGCAGTATTTT. This encodes CASSEGPGQGTDTQYF.

This rearrangement joins TRBV27 to TRBJ2-7; D is perhaps TRBD2 (6 bases). CDR3 length equals 17 residues. Germline lookup yields CDR1 MNHEY and CDR2 SMNVEV (reference sequence). V lost 5 bases and J lost 4, with 24 bases in between. CDR3 nucleotide sequence: TGTGCCAGCAGTAACCCACTCCCGACCGGAGGGGTGTACGAGCAGTACTTC. Protein: CASSNPLPTGGVYEQYF.

V usage is TRBV7-9 and J usage is TRBJ2-3, with 8 bases fitting TRBD1. CDR1 is SEHNR, CDR2 FQNEAQ, per germline (reference sequence). The V and J ends lost 3 bases and 0 bases, in that order; junction bases with no gene match: 5. This CDR3 contains 16 residues. CDR3 sequence (DNA): TGTGCCAGCAGCTTCCGGACAGGGCCTAGCACAGATACGCAGTATTTT. This codes for CASSFRTGPSTDTQYF.

The V and J genes are TRBV6-6 and TRBJ2-7, with D perhaps matching TRBD2 (5 bases). Trimming removed 5 bases at V and 5 bases at J, with 7 bases between. CDR1 and CDR2 from the germline V gene are MNHNY and SVGAGI (reference sequence). CDR3 length: 11 amino acids. This CDR3 reads CASSTLDEQYF. The CDR3 nucleotides are TGTGCCAGCAGTACACTAGACGAGCAGTACTTC.

V gene TRBV5-4 combines with J gene TRBJ2-1; 8 bases line up with TRBD2. From germline, CDR1 is SGHNT and CDR2 YYREEE (reference sequence). With 3 bases clipped from V and 0 bases from J, the junction kept 5 bases outside the gene matches. The CDR3 contains 16 residues. CDR3 nucleotide sequence: TGTGCCAGCAGCTATGGAGCGGGAGTCTCCTACAATGAGCAGTTCTTC. The encoded protein is CASSYGAGVSYNEQFF.

The genes are TRBV7-3 and TRBJ2-1, with D tentatively TRBD2 (5 bases). Trimming stripped 6 bases from V and 7 bases from J, with 16 bases between. This CDR3 has 14 amino acids. CDR1 is SGHTA, CDR2 FQGTGA, per germline. CDR3 residues: CASSLGLPGNEQFF. DNA for the CDR3: TGTGCCAGCAGTCTTGGGTTGCCGGGGAATGAGCAGTTCTTC.

The chain couples TRBV9 to TRBJ2-1, with a weak D call TRBD2 (7 bases). This CDR3 has 21 amino acids. Trimming took off 0 bases at V and 3 bases at J, with 28 bases between the two ends. CDR1 SGDLS and CDR2 YYNGEE come from the germline V gene. CDR3 residues: CASSVGGASGKGVGGYNEQFF. In DNA form, the CDR3 reads TGTGCCAGCAGCGTAGGGGGCGCTAGCGGAAAGGGGGTCGGGGGCTACAATGAGCAGTTCTTC. The entire variable domain, with the rest obtained from reference TRBV9 and TRBJ2-1, is as follows: DSGVTQTPKHLITATGQRVTLRCSPRSGDLSVYWYQQSLDQGLQFLIQYYNGEERAKGNILERFSAQQFPDLHSELNLSSLELGDSALYFCASSVGGASGKGVGGYNEQFFGPGTRLTVL.

Points on this clone: Other DNA sequences in this specimen translate into the identical CDR3. This rearrangement joins TRBV6-5 to TRBJ2-7, with 11 bases identical to TRBD1. V was clipped by 2 bases and J by 0 bases; unmatched bases: 0. Germline assignment: CDR1 MNHEY and CDR2 SVGAGI. The CDR3 is made up of 15 amino acids. CDR3 sequence (DNA): TGTGCCAGCAGTTACGGGACAGGGGGCTCCTACGAGCAGTACTTC. Translation: CASSYGTGGSYEQYF.

The CDR3 DNA reads as TGTGCCAGCAGCGTAGAGAGGGTCGTAGATACGCAGTATTTT. Its protein is CASSVERVVDTQYF. The V gene is TRBV9, the J gene TRBJ2-3; a weak D match, TRBD2 (5 bases). V was shortened by 0 bases and J by 5 bases, with 10 bases between the two germline ends. This CDR3 is built from 14 residues. Germline loops: CDR1 SGDLS, CDR2 YYNGEE.

The chain employs TRBV7-9 and TRBJ2-1; 9 nucleotides line up with TRBD1. Germline CDR1 SEHNR, CDR2 FQNEAQ (reference sequence). The CDR3 length is 16 residues. The ends lost 5 bases at V and 1 base at J; junction bases unmatched: 6. The CDR3 loop is CASSRTGARSYNEQFF. The CDR3 DNA reads as TGTGCCAGCAGCCGGACAGGGGCAAGGTCCTACAATGAGCAGTTCTTC.

A few counts support this clone. The chain recombines TRBV7-9 with TRBJ2-2; D might be TRBD2 (5 bases). This CDR3 is 14 amino acids long. The germline V and J ends were trimmed by 10 bases and 4 bases, with 16 bases remaining between them. Looked up from germline, CDR1 is SEHNR and CDR2 is FQNEAQ (reference sequence). The CDR3 reads CATKPRESTGELFF. DNA of the CDR3: TGTGCCACCAAGCCGAGGGAGAGCACCGGGGAGCTGTTTTTT.

This clone appeared a few times. J is TRBJ1-5 and V is TRBV28, with D uncertain. Trimming pared 3 bases from V and 5 bases from J, leaving 8 bases between. There are 13 residues in the CDR3. Germline CDR1 is MDHEN and CDR2 is SYDVKM. The CDR3 loop reads CASSFALHQPQHF. Here the CDR3 DNA reads TGTGCCAGCAGTTTTGCGTTGCATCAGCCCCAGCATTTT.